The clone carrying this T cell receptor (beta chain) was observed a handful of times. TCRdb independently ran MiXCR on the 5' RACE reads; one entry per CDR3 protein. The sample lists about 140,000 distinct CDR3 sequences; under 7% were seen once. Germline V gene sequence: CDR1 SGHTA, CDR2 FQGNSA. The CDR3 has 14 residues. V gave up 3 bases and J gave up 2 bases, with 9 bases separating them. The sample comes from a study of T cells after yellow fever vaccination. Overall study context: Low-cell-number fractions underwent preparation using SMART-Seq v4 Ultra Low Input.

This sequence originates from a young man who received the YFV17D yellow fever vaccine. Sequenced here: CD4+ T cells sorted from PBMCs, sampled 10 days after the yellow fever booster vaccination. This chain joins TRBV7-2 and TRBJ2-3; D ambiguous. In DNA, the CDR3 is TGTGCCAGCAGCTTTGAGACCTACACAGATACGCAGTATTTT. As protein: CASSFETYTDTQYF.